The 10 T cell receptor beta chains in this list originate from one sample, sequenced in a study of T cell repertoires in cytomegalovirus infection. TCRdb analysed the reads with MiXCR anew, one entry per CDR3 protein. The sample shows some 900,000 distinct CDR3 sequences, approximately 32% of them seen only once. Their antigen targets remain unknown. The sequences come from cultured CD8+ T cells from PBMCs, collected from culture after CMV antigen stimulation. The source of these receptors is a human donor in good health (CMV status not recorded). Some clones in this sample may be carry-over from other donors' samples.

This chain connects TRBV12-5 to TRBJ1-2; 7 nucleotides line up with TRBD1. From germline, CDR1 is LGHNT and CDR2 FRNRAP. Trimming took 3 bases from V and 3 from J; bases not matched to a gene: 10. The CDR3 sequence is 16 residues long. CDR3 DNA: TGTGCTAGTGGTTTCAATACAGGGGCGGATGACTATGGCTACACCTTC. Translated, it gives CASGFNTGADDYGYTF.

This chain joins TRBV27 and TRBJ2-3, with 13 bases aligning to TRBD2. CDR1 is MNHEY and CDR2 is SMNVEV in the germline V gene (reference sequence). V lost 3 bases, J lost 9 bases, and 3 bases stayed unmatched. The CDR3 sequence is 14 residues long. CDR3 in amino acids: CASSLGTSGNTQYF. The DNA of the CDR3 is TGTGCCAGCAGTTTGGGGACTAGCGGGAACACGCAGTATTTT.

This clonotype appeared once. The gene calls are TRBV5-1 and TRBJ2-3, with D tentatively TRBD2 (6 bases). Germline V gives CDR1 SGHRS, CDR2 YFSETQ. V dropped 0 bases and J dropped 3 bases, with 11 bases sitting between them. CDR3 length: 15 amino acids. The CDR3, as DNA: TGCGCCAGCAGCTTGGGGCGGGGATGGACAGATACGCAGTATTTT. It codes for CASSLGRGWTDTQYF.

This chain connects TRBV25-1 to TRBJ1-1, with D perhaps matching TRBD1 (5 bases). Germline loops: CDR1 MGHDK, CDR2 SYGVNS. This CDR3 is 15 amino acids long. V was cut by 1 base and J by 6 bases, with 15 bases left in between. CDR3 region: CASSEFGAGYPEAFF. The CDR3 DNA sequence: TGTGCCAGCAGTGAATTTGGGGCGGGGTACCCTGAAGCTTTCTTT.

This rearrangement joins TRBV7-9 to TRBJ2-7, with TRBD2 as a possible D gene (5 bases). The CDR3 sequence is 12 residues long. Trimming left V 5 bases short and J 7 bases short, with 12 bases between. Germline values: CDR1 SEHNR, CDR2 FQNEAQ (reference sequence). The CDR3 loop reads CASSTGSLEQYF. The CDR3 DNA reads TGTGCCAGCAGCACGGGGTCCTTGGAGCAGTACTTC.

The V call is TRBV27, the J call TRBJ2-3; D perhaps matches TRBD1 (6 bases). CDR1 MNHEY and CDR2 SMNVEV come from the germline V gene (reference sequence). The CDR3 has 16 residues. Between the trimmed V and J ends, which lost 5 bases and 1 base, there was a span of 16 bases. The CDR3: CASSPSITGRTDTQYF. Here the CDR3 DNA reads TGTGCCAGCAGTCCCTCGATCACAGGGCGCACAGATACGCAGTATTTT.

In this sample, this clonotype turned up a few times. This chain links TRBV7-9 with TRBJ2-5; D unresolved. In germline, CDR1 is SEHNR, CDR2 FQNEAQ (reference sequence). The V gene lost 0 bases and the J gene lost 0 bases, with 8 bases spanning the gap. CDR3 length: 15 residues. In nucleotides, the CDR3 is TGTGCCAGCAGCTTAGCGAACTCGTACCAAGAGACCCAGTACTTC. Its translation: CASSLANSYQETQYF.

This chain links TRBV4-1 with TRBJ1-2; no clear D gene. Germline CDR1 reads MGHRA; CDR2 reads YSYEKL. Trimming removed 4 bases at V and 2 bases at J, with 20 bases between. CDR3 length equals 17 residues. The CDR3 sequence is CASSPIQSAGVNYGYTF. In DNA, the CDR3 is TGCGCCAGCAGCCCCATTCAAAGCGCCGGTGTGAACTATGGCTACACCTTC.

This clonotype was detected a few times. The chain couples TRBV7-3 to TRBJ1-1; D is unresolved. This CDR3 has 13 residues. Trimming removed 0 bases from V and 5 bases from J, with 7 bases in between. Germline V CDR1 and CDR2: SGHTA, FQGTGA. The CDR3 loop is CASSLTERTEAFF. CDR3 nucleotide sequence: TGTGCCAGCAGCTTAACCGAGAGGACTGAAGCTTTCTTT.

The gene calls are TRBV7-9 and TRBJ2-3; 7 bases map to TRBD1. Per germline, CDR1 SEHNR and CDR2 FQNEAQ (reference sequence). CDR3 length: 16 amino acids. The junction had 6 bases not matched to a gene; V was cut back by 0 bases and J by 3 bases. CDR3 DNA: TGTGCCAGCAGCTTAGCGCATCAGGGGGTTACAGATACGCAGTATTTT. Protein product: CASSLAHQGVTDTQYF.